One and the same sample provided the 20 T cell receptor beta chains below, sequenced in a study of Ad26.COV2.S vaccination and SARS-CoV-2 variants. Produced via immunoSEQ multiplex PCR; TCRdb's table is partial and in-frame only. Among hundreds of thousands of clones listed, 70% to 90% were seen once. Treatment given: around 19 received Ad26.COV2.S at low or high dose, single or two shots; several received placebo; per-sample allocation not given. Samples analyzed were those drawn on day 63 after the first vaccine or placebo injection. The material was peripheral blood, obtained in a trial of Ad26.COV2.S vaccine versus placebo. The receptors come from a person aged 18 to 65 who received the Ad26.COV2.S COVID-19 vaccine or a placebo.

The chain couples TRBV5-6 to TRBJ1-2, with D perhaps TRBD1 (5 bases). Germline CDR1 and CDR2: SGHDT and YYEEEE. This CDR3 is 14 amino acids long. With 3 bases removed from V and 6 bases from J, the gap between germline ends came to 15 bases. DNA for the CDR3: TGTGCCAGCAGCTCCCAGGGCGGTGGGCATGGCTACACCTTC. It is translated as CASSSQGGGHGYTF.

The chain has TRBV12-3 or TRBV12-4 and TRBJ1-5; TRBD1 agrees at 7 bases. The CDR3 runs to 13 residues. V lost 5 bases and J lost 6; bases outside the gene matches: 4. The CDR3, as DNA: TGTGCCAGCAGTCGGACAGGTAGTCAGCCCCAGCATTTT. It codes for CASSRTGSQPQHF.

V is TRBV20-1 and J is TRBJ1-1, with D maybe TRBD1 (5 bases). The CDR3 spans 12 residues. Germline CDR1 DFQATT, CDR2 SNEGSKA (reference sequence). Trimming removed 3 bases at V and 4 bases at J, with 9 bases between. The CDR3 DNA reads as TGCAGTGCTAGTGCAGGGATCACTGAAGCTTTCTTT. It encodes CSASAGITEAFF.

The chain uses TRBV28 and TRBJ2-7; D gene uncertain. Per germline, CDR1 MDHEN and CDR2 SYDVKM. The CDR3 consists of 14 residues. Trimming took off 5 bases at V and 3 bases at J, with 14 bases between the two ends. The CDR3 reads CASSMTSVNYEQYF. The CDR3 nucleotides are TGTGCCAGCAGTATGACAAGCGTAAACTACGAGCAGTACTTC. The full variable domain, completed using reference TRBV28 and TRBJ2-7, is DVKVTQSSRYLVKRTGEKVFLECVQDMDHENMFWYRQDPGLGLRLIYFSYDVKMKEKGDIPEGYSVSREKKERFSLILESASTNQTSMYLCASSMTSVNYEQYFGPGTRLTVT.

This clone has more than one count but fewer than ten. The chain has TRBV3-1 (or the pseudogene TRBV3-2) and TRBJ1-6; unclear D gene. This CDR3 region has 13 residues. Germline lookup yields CDR1 LGHDT and CDR2 YNNKEL (reference sequence). Deletions cut 7 bases from V and 9 bases from J, with 13 bases between. This CDR3 reads CASTLFAGSPLHF. The CDR3 nucleotides are TGTGCCAGCACACTATTTGCAGGTTCACCCCTCCACTTT.

The chain employs TRBV19 and TRBJ2-5; TRBD2 is a possible D gene (5 bases). V was trimmed by 3 bases and J by 1 base, leaving 12 bases between them. Germline V gene sequence: CDR1 LNHDA, CDR2 SQIVND (reference sequence). CDR3 size: 15 residues. CDR3 sequence: CASSIGNGLQETQYF. The CDR3, as DNA: TGTGCCAGTAGTATCGGGAACGGACTCCAAGAGACCCAGTACTTC.

This chain uses TRBV7-5 with TRBJ2-4; the table's D call TRBD2 went unverified against the DNA. TRBV7-5 is reported as a pseudogene. CDR3 length: 16 amino acids. CDR3 DNA: TGTGTCAGAAGCCTAAGCGGGAGCTTGGCCAAAAACATTCAGTACTTC. Amino acids: CVRSLSGSLAKNIQYF.

This chain connects TRBV27 to TRBJ1-2; 10 nucleotides line up with TRBD1. The V segment lost 5 bases and the J segment 8 bases; nucleotides outside the gene matches: 11. In germline, CDR1 is MNHEY, CDR2 SMNVEV (reference sequence). The CDR3 is 15 residues long. The CDR3 loop is CASSPQDRGLNGYTF. The CDR3 nucleotides are TGTGCCAGCAGTCCCCAAGACAGGGGGCTTAACGGCTACACCTTC.

The chain is built from TRBV7-7 and TRBJ2-1; 7 bases map to TRBD2. V shed 5 bases and J 5 bases; nucleotides not matched to a gene: 15. This CDR3 has 17 residues. Per germline, CDR1 SSHAT and CDR2 FNYEAQ (reference sequence). The CDR3 loop is CASSPTNPSGYDNEQFF. The CDR3, as DNA: TGTGCCAGCAGCCCCACCAACCCTAGCGGCTATGACAATGAGCAGTTCTTC.

The V call is TRBV6-6, the J call TRBJ2-1, with D uncertain. The germline V gene has CDR1 MNHNY and CDR2 SVGAGI (reference sequence). The ends were cut back, 2 bases at V and 6 bases at J, with 5 bases in the middle. CDR3 size: 12 residues. The chain's CDR3 is CASSYPLNEQFF. The CDR3 coding sequence is TGTGCCAGCAGTTACCCACTCAATGAGCAGTTCTTC.

This chain links TRBV2 with TRBJ1-1, with D perhaps matching TRBD1 (5 bases). V lost 6 bases and J 5 bases, leaving 19 bases between the germline ends. Germline CDR1 is SNHLY and CDR2 is FYNNEI. The CDR3 is made up of 15 amino acids. DNA for the CDR3: TGTGCCAGCAGGAGCGAGCAGGGAGGAAGAACTGAAGCTTTCTTT. The encoded protein is CASRSEQGGRTEAFF. The full variable domain, completed using reference TRBV2 and TRBJ1-1, is EPEVTQTPSHQVTQMGQEVILRCVPISNHLYFYWYRQILGQKVEFLVSFYNNEISEKSEIFDDQFSVERPDGSNFTLKIRSTKLEDSAMYFCASRSEQGGRTEAFFGQGTRLTVV.

The genes are TRBV12-3 or TRBV12-4 and TRBJ2-7; D might be TRBD1 (6 bases). V was trimmed by 6 bases and J by 6 bases, leaving 12 bases between them. The CDR3 covers 12 residues. The chain's CDR3 is CASRKDSLEQYF. CDR3 coding DNA: TGTGCCAGCAGGAAGGACAGCCTCGAGCAGTACTTC.

This clone has ten or more counts. V is TRBV2 and J is TRBJ1-2, with D possibly TRBD1 on 6 matching bases. This CDR3 spans 15 amino acids. Trimming removed 0 bases at V and 6 bases at J, with 14 bases between. The germline CDR1 and CDR2 sequences are SNHLY and FYNNEI. The CDR3 here is CASSEALVAGDGYTF. The CDR3 DNA follows: TGTGCCAGCAGTGAAGCGCTAGTGGCAGGGGATGGCTACACCTTC.

V usage is TRBV21-1 and J usage is TRBJ1-1. TRBV21-1 has pseudogene status. This CDR3 has 16 amino acids. The CDR3 region has the DNA TGTGCCAGCAGCAAAGGGAAGGGGAGGGGGAACACTGAAGCTTTCTTT. Its protein is CASSKGKGRGNTEAFF.

CDR3 in DNA: TGTGCCAGCAGTTATGGGGCCACCGGGGAGCTGTTTTTT. Translated: CASSYGATGELFF. V and J are TRBV6-5 and TRBJ2-2; possibly TRBD1 for D (5 bases). The germline gives CDR1 MNHEY, CDR2 SVGAGI. The ends were cut back, 3 bases at V and 4 bases at J, with 6 bases in the middle. The CDR3 runs to 13 residues.

This chain links TRBV19 with TRBJ2-1, with TRBD2 matching over 9 bases. The V segment lost 1 base and the J segment 8 bases; nucleotides outside the gene matches: 6. CDR3 size: 15 residues. From germline, CDR1 is LNHDA and CDR2 SQIVND (reference sequence). CDR3: CASSIVSGRGDEQFF. The CDR3 bases are TGTGCCAGTAGTATAGTTAGCGGGAGAGGCGATGAGCAGTTCTTC.

The gene calls are TRBV5-1 and TRBJ2-5; tentatively, D is TRBD1 or TRBD2 (6 bases each). Germline assignment: CDR1 SGHRS and CDR2 YFSETQ. This CDR3 has 15 amino acids. V was pared by 1 base and J by 0 bases, with 10 bases between. The CDR3: CASSLSGAYQETQYF. The CDR3 coding sequence is TGCGCCAGCAGCTTGTCGGGGGCGTACCAAGAGACCCAGTACTTC.

The rearrangement links TRBV1 to TRBJ1-5; TRBD1, the table's D call, lacks a check against the DNA. TRBV1 is marked as a pseudogene. CDR3 length: 20 amino acids. In DNA form, the CDR3 reads TGCACCAGCAGCCAATACGGGGGACGAGGGGGCGCGGGGTCAGATCAGCCCCAGCATTTT. Translation gives CTSSQYGGRGGAGSDQPQHF.

The chain carries TRBV5-6 and TRBJ1-2; no definite D call. This CDR3 comprises 13 residues. The germline V and J ends were trimmed by 4 bases and 0 bases, with 7 bases remaining between them. Germline loops: CDR1 SGHDT, CDR2 YYEEEE. Written as DNA, the CDR3 is TGTGCCAGCAGCCCTATAGCTAACTATGGCTACACCTTC. This translates into CASSPIANYGYTF. Full variable domain (remainder filled in from reference TRBV5-6 and TRBJ1-2): DAGVTQSPTHLIKTRGQQVTLRCSPKSGHDTVSWYQQALGQGPQFIFQYYEEEERQRGNFPDRFSGHQFPNYSSELNVNALLLGDSALYLCASSPIANYGYTFGSGTRLTVV.

The chain employs TRBV6-5 and TRBJ1-4, with 7 bases fitting TRBD1. The CDR3 spans 15 residues. Germline loops: CDR1 MNHEY, CDR2 SVGAGI. V trimming: 7 bases; J trimming: 5 bases; junction bases outside the gene matches: 10. The CDR3 nucleotides are TGTGCCAGCACCCCCGGGGGACAGAAAAATGAAAAACTGTTTTTT. Translated: CASTPGGQKNEKLFF.